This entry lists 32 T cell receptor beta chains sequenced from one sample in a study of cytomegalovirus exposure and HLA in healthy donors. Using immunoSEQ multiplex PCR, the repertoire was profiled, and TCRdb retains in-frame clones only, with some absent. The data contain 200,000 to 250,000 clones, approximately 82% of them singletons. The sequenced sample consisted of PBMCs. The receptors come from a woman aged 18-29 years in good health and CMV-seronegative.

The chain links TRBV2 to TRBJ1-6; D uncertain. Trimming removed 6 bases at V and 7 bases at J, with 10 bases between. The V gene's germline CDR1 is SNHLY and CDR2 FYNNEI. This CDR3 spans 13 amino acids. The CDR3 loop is CASSVGGNSPLHF. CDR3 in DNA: TGTGCCAGCAGCGTCGGAGGGAATTCACCCCTCCACTTT. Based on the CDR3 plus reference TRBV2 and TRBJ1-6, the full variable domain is EPEVTQTPSHQVTQMGQEVILRCVPISNHLYFYWYRQILGQKVEFLVSFYNNEISEKSEIFDDQFSVERPDGSNFTLKIRSTKLEDSAMYFCASSVGGNSPLHFGNGTRLTVT.

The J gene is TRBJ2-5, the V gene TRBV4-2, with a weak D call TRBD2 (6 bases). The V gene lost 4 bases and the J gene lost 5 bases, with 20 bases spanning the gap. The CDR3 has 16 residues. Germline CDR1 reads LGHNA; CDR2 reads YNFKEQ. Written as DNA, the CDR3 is TGTGCCAGCAGCCTCCGGGATGGCGGGGAGGAGGAGACCCAGTACTTC. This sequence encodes CASSLRDGGEEETQYF.

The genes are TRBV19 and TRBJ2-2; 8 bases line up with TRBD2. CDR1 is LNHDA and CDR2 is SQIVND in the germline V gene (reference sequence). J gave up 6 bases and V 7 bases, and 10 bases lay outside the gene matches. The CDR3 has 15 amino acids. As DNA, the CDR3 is TGTGCCAGTACCTTAAGCGGGAGAGACGCCGGGGAGCTGTTTTTT. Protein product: CASTLSGRDAGELFF. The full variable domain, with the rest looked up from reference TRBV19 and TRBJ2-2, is DGGITQSPKYLFRKEGQNVTLSCEQNLNHDAMYWYRQDPGQGLRLIYYSQIVNDFQKGDIAEGYSVSREKKESFPLTVTSAQKNPTAFYLCASTLSGRDAGELFFGEGSRLTVL.

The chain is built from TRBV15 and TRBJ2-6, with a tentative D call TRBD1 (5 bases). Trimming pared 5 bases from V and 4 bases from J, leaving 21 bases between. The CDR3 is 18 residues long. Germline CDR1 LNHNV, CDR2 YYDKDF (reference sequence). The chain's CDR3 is CATSWPTGGGLGANVLTF. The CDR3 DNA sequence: TGTGCCACCAGCTGGCCAACAGGCGGTGGGCTCGGGGCCAACGTCCTGACTTTC. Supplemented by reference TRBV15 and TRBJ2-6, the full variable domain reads DAMVIQNPRYQVTQFGKPVTLSCSQTLNHNVMYWYQQKSSQAPKLLFHYYDKDFNNEADTPDNFQSRRPNTSFCFLDIRSPGLGDTAMYLCATSWPTGGGLGANVLTFGAGSRLTVL.

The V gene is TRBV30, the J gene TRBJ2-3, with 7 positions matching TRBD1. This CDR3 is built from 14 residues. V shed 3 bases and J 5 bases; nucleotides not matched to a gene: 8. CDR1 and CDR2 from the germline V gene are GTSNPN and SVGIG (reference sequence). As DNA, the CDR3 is TGTGCCTGGAGCGAGGGGGCTAGGGGAGATACGCAGTATTTT. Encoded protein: CAWSEGARGDTQYF.

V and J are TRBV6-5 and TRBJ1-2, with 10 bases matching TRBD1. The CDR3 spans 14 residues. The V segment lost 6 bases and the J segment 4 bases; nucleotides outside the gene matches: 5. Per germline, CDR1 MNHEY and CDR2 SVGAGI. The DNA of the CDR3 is TGTGCCAGCAGGAGACAGGGGGCTGGCTATGGCTACACCTTC. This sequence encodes CASRRQGAGYGYTF.

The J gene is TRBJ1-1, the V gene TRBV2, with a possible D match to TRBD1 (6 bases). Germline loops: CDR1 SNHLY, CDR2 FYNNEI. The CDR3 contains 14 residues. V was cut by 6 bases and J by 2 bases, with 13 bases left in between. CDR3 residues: CASRGTGPNTEAFF. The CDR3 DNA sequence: TGTGCCAGCAGGGGTACAGGGCCAAACACTGAAGCTTTCTTT. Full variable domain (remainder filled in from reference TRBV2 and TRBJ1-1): EPEVTQTPSHQVTQMGQEVILRCVPISNHLYFYWYRQILGQKVEFLVSFYNNEISEKSEIFDDQFSVERPDGSNFTLKIRSTKLEDSAMYFCASRGTGPNTEAFFGQGTRLTVV.

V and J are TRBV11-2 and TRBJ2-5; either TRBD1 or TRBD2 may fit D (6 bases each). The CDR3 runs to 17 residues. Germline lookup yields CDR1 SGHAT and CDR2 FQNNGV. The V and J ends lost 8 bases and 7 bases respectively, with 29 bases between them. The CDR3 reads CASAWGALGGSQGTQYF. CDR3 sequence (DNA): TGTGCCAGCGCATGGGGGGCACTAGGCGGTTCCCAGGGGACCCAGTACTTC. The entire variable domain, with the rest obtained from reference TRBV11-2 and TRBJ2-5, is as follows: EAGVAQSPRYKIIEKRQSVAFWCNPISGHATLYWYQQILGQGPKLLIQFQNNGVVDDSQLPKDRFSAERLKGVDSTLKIQPAKLEDSAVYLCASAWGALGGSQGTQYFGPGTRLLVL.

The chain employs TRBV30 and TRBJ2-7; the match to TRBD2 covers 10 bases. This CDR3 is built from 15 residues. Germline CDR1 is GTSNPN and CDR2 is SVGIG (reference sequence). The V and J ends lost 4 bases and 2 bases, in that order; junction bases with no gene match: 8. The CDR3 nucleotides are TGTGCCTGGACGACACCGGGACTAGCGACCTACGAGCAGTACTTC. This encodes CAWTTPGLATYEQYF. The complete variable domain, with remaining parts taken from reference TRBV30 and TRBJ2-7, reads SQTIHQWPATLVQPVGSPLSLECTVEGTSNPNLYWYRQAAGRGLQLLFYSVGIGQISSEVPQNLSASRPQDRQFILSSKKLLLSDSGFYLCAWTTPGLATYEQYFGPGTRLTVT.

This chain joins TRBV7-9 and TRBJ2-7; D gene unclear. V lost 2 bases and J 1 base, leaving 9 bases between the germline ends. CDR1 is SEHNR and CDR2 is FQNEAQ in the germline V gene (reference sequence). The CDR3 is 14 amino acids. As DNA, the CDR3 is TGTGCCAGCAGCTTAAGCGAAAGATCCTACGAGCAGTACTTC. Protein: CASSLSERSYEQYF.

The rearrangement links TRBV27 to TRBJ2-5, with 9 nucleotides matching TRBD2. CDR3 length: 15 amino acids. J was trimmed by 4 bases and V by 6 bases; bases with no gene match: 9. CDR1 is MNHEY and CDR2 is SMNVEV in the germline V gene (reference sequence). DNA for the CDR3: TGTGCCAGCAGCTTAGTAGCGGGAGCTACAGAGACCCAGTACTTC. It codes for CASSLVAGATETQYF.

Here the CDR3 DNA reads TGTGCCAGCCCCCTGGGACAGGAGAACACCGGGGAGCTGTTTTTT. This translates into CASPLGQENTGELFF. The V gene is TRBV18, the J gene TRBJ2-2; TRBD1 aligns across 8 bases. This CDR3 spans 15 amino acids. Unmatched junction bases numbered 6, after V lost 8 bases and J lost 1 base. Germline V CDR1 and CDR2: KGHSH, LQKENI.

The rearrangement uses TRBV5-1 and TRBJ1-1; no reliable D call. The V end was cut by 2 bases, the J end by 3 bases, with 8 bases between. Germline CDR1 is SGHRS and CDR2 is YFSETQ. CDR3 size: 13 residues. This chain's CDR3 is CASSLGSDTEAFF. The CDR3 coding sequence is TGCGCCAGCAGCTTAGGTTCGGACACTGAAGCTTTCTTT.

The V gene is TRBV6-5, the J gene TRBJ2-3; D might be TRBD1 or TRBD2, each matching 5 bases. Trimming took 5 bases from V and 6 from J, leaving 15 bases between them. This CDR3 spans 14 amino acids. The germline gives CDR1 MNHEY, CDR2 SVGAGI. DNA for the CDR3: TGTGCCAGCAGTCCCCCGGACTCAGGGGATACGCAGTATTTT. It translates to CASSPPDSGDTQYF.

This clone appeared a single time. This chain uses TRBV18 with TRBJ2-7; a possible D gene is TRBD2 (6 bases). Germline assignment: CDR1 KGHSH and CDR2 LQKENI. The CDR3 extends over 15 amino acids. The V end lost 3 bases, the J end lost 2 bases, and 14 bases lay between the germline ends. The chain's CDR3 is CASSPKGGGTYEQYF. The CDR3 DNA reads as TGTGCCAGCTCACCGAAGGGAGGCGGAACCTACGAGCAGTACTTC.

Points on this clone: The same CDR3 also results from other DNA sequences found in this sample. The CDR3 DNA follows: TGTGCCAGCAGTTACTCGAATTCACCCCTCCACTTT. Its translation is CASSYSNSPLHF. The rearrangement joins TRBV6-5 to TRBJ1-6, with unresolved D. This CDR3 contains 12 residues. The V end was cut by 0 bases, the J end by 7 bases, with 1 base between. The germline V gene has CDR1 MNHEY and CDR2 SVGAGI.

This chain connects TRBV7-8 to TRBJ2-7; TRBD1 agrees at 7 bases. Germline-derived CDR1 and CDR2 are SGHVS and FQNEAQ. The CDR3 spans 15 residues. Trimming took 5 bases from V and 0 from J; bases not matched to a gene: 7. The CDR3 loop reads CASSPQGDGSYEQYF. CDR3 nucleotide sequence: TGTGCCAGCAGCCCCCAGGGGGACGGCTCCTACGAGCAGTACTTC.

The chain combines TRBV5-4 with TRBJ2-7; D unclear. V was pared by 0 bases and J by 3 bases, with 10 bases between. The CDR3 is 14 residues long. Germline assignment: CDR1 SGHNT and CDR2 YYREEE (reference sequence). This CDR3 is CASSLEFGIYEQYF. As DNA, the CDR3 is TGTGCCAGCAGCTTGGAGTTCGGAATCTACGAGCAGTACTTC. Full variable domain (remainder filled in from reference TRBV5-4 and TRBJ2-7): ETGVTQSPTHLIKTRGQQVTLRCSSQSGHNTVSWYQQALGQGPQFIFQYYREEENGRGNFPPRFSGLQFPNYSSELNVNALELDDSALYLCASSLEFGIYEQYFGPGTRLTVT.

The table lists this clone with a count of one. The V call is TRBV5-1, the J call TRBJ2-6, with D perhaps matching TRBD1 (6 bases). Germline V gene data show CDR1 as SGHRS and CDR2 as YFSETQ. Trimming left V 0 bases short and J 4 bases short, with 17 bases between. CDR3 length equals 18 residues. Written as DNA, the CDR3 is TGCGCCAGCAGCTTGGGTCAGGGGCTGAAGGCGGGGGCCAACGTCCTGACTTTC. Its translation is CASSLGQGLKAGANVLTF.

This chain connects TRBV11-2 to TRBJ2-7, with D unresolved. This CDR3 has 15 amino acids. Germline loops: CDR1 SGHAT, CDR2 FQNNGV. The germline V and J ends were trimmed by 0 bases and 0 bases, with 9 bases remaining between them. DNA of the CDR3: TGTGCCAGCAGCTTAGATCCCAGGTACTCCTACGAGCAGTACTTC. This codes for CASSLDPRYSYEQYF.

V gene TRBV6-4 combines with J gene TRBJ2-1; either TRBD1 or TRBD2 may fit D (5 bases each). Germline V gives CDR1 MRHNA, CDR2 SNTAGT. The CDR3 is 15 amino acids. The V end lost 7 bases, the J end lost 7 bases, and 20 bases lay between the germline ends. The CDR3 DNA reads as TGTGCCAGCACCAGGGACGAGGGCCGGTTGAATGAGCAGTTCTTC. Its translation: CASTRDEGRLNEQFF.

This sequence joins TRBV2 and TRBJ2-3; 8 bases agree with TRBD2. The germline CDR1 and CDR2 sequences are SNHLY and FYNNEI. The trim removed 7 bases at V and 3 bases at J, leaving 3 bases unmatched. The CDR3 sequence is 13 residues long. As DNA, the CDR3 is TGTGCCAGCAAAGGCGGGGGGACAGATACGCAGTATTTT. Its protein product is CASKGGGTDTQYF.

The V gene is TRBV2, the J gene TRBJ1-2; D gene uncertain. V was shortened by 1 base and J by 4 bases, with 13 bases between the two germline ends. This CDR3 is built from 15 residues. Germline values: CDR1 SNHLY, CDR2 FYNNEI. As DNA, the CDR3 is TGTGCCAGCAGTGAAGGGGTTGGGTATGGCTATGGCTACACCTTC. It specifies CASSEGVGYGYGYTF.

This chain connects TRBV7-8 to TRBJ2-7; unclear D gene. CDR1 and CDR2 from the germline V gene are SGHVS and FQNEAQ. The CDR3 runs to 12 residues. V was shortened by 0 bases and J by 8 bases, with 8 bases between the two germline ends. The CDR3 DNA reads TGTGCCAGCAGCTTAGCATCGGCCCAGCAGTACTTC. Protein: CASSLASAQQYF.

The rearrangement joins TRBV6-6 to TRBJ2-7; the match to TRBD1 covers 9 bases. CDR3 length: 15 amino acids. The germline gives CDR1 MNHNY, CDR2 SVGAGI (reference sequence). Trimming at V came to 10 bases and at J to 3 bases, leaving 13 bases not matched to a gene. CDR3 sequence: CATRGLGQGYYEQYF. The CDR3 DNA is TGTGCCACGCGAGGTTTGGGACAGGGATACTACGAGCAGTACTTC.

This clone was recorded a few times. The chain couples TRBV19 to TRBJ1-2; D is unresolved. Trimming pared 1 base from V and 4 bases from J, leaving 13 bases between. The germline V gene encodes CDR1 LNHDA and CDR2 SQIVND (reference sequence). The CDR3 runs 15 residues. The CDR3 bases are TGTGCCAGTAGTATAGTCGGCAGGATTACCTATGGCTACACCTTC. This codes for CASSIVGRITYGYTF.

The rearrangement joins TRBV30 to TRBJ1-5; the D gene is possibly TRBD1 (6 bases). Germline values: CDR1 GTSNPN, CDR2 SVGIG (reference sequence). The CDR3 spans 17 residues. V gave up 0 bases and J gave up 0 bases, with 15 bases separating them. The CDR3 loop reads CAWSVPGGLISNQPQHF. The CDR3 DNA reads TGTGCCTGGAGTGTACCCGGGGGCTTGATTAGCAATCAGCCCCAGCATTTT.

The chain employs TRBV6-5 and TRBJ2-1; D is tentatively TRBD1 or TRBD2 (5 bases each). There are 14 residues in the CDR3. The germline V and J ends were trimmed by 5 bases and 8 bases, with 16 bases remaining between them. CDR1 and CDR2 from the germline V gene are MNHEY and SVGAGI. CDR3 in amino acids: CASSPGTSRDEQFF. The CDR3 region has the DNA TGTGCCAGCAGTCCCGGGACCAGCCGGGATGAGCAGTTCTTC.

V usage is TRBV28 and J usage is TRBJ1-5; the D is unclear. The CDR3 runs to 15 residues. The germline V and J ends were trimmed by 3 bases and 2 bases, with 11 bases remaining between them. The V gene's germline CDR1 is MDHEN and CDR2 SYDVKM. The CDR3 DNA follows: TGTGCCAGCAGTTTTCGTATCACCCGCAATCAGCCCCAGCATTTT. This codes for CASSFRITRNQPQHF.

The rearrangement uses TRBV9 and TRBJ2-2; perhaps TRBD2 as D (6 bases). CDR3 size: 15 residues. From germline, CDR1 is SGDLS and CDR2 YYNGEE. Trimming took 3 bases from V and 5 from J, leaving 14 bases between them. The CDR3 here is CASSASTGVTGELFF. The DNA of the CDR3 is TGTGCCAGCAGCGCCTCGACGGGGGTGACCGGGGAGCTGTTTTTT.

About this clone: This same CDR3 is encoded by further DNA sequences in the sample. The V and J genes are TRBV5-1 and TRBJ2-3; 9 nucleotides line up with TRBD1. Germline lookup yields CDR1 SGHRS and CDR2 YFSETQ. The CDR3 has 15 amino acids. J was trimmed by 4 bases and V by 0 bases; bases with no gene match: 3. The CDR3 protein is CASSLGDREADTQYF. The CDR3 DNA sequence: TGCGCCAGCAGCTTGGGGGACAGGGAGGCAGATACGCAGTATTTT.

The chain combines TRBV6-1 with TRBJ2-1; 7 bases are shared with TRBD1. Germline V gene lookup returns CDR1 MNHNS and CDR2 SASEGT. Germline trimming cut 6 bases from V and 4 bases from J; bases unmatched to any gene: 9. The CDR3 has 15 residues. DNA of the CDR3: TGTGCCAGCAGAAGACAGGGTTCGGGTTACAATGAGCAGTTCTTC. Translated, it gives CASRRQGSGYNEQFF.